The 2 T cell receptor beta chains below were found in one sample sequenced in a study of blood T cell repertoires in COVID-19. The data were produced by immunoSEQ multiplex PCR, yet TCRdb's version contains in-frame clones alone and is incomplete. This sample has around 220,000 clones, with approximately 79% found just once. Specimen: peripheral blood. These receptors came from a woman between 35 and 50 years old with active or convalescent COVID-19.

The genes are TRBV11-2 and TRBJ1-1; possible D gene TRBD1, 5 bases. V lost 2 bases to trimming and J lost 5 bases, with 9 bases between them. There are 13 residues in the CDR3. CDR1 is SGHAT and CDR2 is FQNNGV in the germline V gene. The CDR3 here is CASSLRGGTEAFF. Here the CDR3 DNA reads TGTGCCAGCAGCTTACGGGGGGGTACTGAAGCTTTCTTT. The whole variable domain, remainder taken from reference TRBV11-2 and TRBJ1-1, is EAGVAQSPRYKIIEKRQSVAFWCNPISGHATLYWYQQILGQGPKLLIQFQNNGVVDDSQLPKDRFSAERLKGVDSTLKIQPAKLEDSAVYLCASSLRGGTEAFFGQGTRLTVV.

The chain joins TRBV28 to TRBJ2-6; D is perhaps TRBD1 (6 bases). The CDR3 length is 14 residues. Germline CDR1 MDHEN, CDR2 SYDVKM. Trimming removed 5 bases from V and 9 bases from J, with 14 bases in between. CDR3 in DNA: TGTGCCAGCAGTCTCCAGGGGAGAGACAACGTCCTGACTTTC. Translating it yields CASSLQGRDNVLTF. Combining the CDR3 with reference TRBV28 and TRBJ2-6 gives the whole variable domain DVKVTQSSRYLVKRTGEKVFLECVQDMDHENMFWYRQDPGLGLRLIYFSYDVKMKEKGDIPEGYSVSREKKERFSLILESASTNQTSMYLCASSLQGRDNVLTFGAGSRLTVL.